This T cell receptor beta chain was captured in a study of shared clonotypes between healthy human individuals. The DNA input per sorted-subset replicate PCR was 150 to 200 ng, corresponding to tens of thousands of T cell genomes. Assay: immunoSEQ multiplex PCR; the TCRdb copy retains only in-frame clones and omits some. Here the sample spans some 680,000 clones, 73% being singletons. This clone was detected once. Trimming shortened V by 2 bases and J by 5 bases, and 8 bases separated the two germline ends. Germline V CDR1 and CDR2: LNHDA, SQIVND (reference sequence). The CDR3 spans 13 residues. Sequencing input: memory CD4+ T cells sorted from blood. The subset was: CD45RA-negative fraction. The TCR was taken from a woman aged 25 to 39 in good health. The chain is built from TRBV19 and TRBJ2-3, with D possibly being TRBD2 (6 bases). CDR3: CASSISGVDTQYF. In nucleotides, the CDR3 is TGTGCCAGTAGTATATCGGGGGTAGATACGCAGTATTTT.